This T cell receptor (beta chain) came from a study of blood T cell repertoires in COVID-19. Study overall: The analysed material was cDNA or gDNA that came from T cells, B-cell-depleted T cells, or PBMCs.

CDR1 and CDR2 from the germline V gene are MNHNY and SVGAGI (reference sequence). Trimming removed 8 bases from V and 0 bases from J, with 8 bases in between. The CDR3 sequence is 13 residues long. Clones were sequenced by immunoSEQ multiplex PCR, and TCRdb holds only the in-frame ones, with some missing. Of 250,000 to 300,000 clones detected, roughly nine tenths appear once; the ten largest clones hold about 2%. The source of this sequence is a woman aged 45-60 years who had recovered from COVID-19. The rearrangement uses TRBV6-6 and TRBJ1-5; possible D gene TRBD1, 6 bases. Sequencing input: peripheral blood. CDR3: CASQGHSNQPQHF. In DNA form, the CDR3 reads TGTGCCAGCCAGGGGCATAGCAATCAGCCCCAGCATTTT.